The 5 T cell receptor beta chains in this list originate from one sample, sequenced in a study of CD8 T cells in ankylosing spondylitis. General study findings and limits: Blood of patients with ankylosing spondylitis appeared to be characterized by a TCR beta motif of eight highly homologous variants.

TCRdb reprocessed the 5' RACE reads via MiXCR and lists one record per CDR3 protein. Counted here are approximately 520,000 distinct CDR3 sequences, about 5.7% occurring once; the ten biggest clones make up approximately 4%. These TCRs are of unknown antigen specificity. The specimen sequenced was blood, either unsorted or a sorted T cell fraction (not recorded which). The origin of the receptors is a male donor with ankylosing spondylitis.

This clonotype was counted ten times or more. The rearrangement links TRBV12-3 or TRBV12-4 to TRBJ1-2; D gene ambiguous. CDR3 length equals 16 residues. V lost 3 bases and J lost 6, with 20 bases in between. The CDR3 coding sequence is TGTGCCAGCAGTTTTCCCACCAATTCCCCCGGACATGGCTACACCTTC. It is translated as CASSFPTNSPGHGYTF.

This clonotype was recorded at least ten times. The rearrangement joins TRBV29-1 to TRBJ2-1, with D possibly being TRBD2 (6 bases). This CDR3 has 13 amino acids. Germline V gives CDR1 SQVTM, CDR2 ANQGSEA. Trimming pared 5 bases from V and 8 bases from J, leaving 16 bases between. The CDR3 DNA reads TGCAGCGTTTGGAGGGGTCCTTCGGATGAGCAGTTCTTC. Amino acids: CSVWRGPSDEQFF.

This clonotype was seen repeatedly, ten times or more. The chain couples TRBV20-1 to TRBJ2-7, with D unclear. With 4 bases removed from V and 0 bases from J, the gap between germline ends came to 16 bases. This CDR3 has 15 amino acids. CDR1 and CDR2 (germline): DFQATT, SNEGSKA (reference sequence). The CDR3 sequence is CSAKRLTPNSYEQYF. Here the CDR3 DNA reads TGCAGTGCTAAACGGTTAACCCCAAACTCCTACGAGCAGTACTTC.

The sample holds many counts of this clonotype. The V and J genes are TRBV11-2 and TRBJ2-5; D call uncertain. Trimming cost V 0 bases and J 3 bases, with 5 bases left between them. This CDR3 is 13 amino acids long. Germline lookup yields CDR1 SGHAT and CDR2 FQNNGV. The CDR3 here is CASSLDWEETQYF. CDR3 DNA: TGTGCCAGCAGCTTAGACTGGGAAGAGACCCAGTACTTC.

Many counts were recorded for this clonotype. The rearrangement joins TRBV7-2 to TRBJ2-3; D uncertain. This CDR3 is 12 amino acids long. Trimming removed 5 bases from V and 6 bases from J, with 9 bases in between. Looked up from germline, CDR1 is SGHTA and CDR2 is FQGNSA. CDR3 sequence reads: CASSTRSDTQYF. The CDR3 DNA sequence: TGTGCCAGCAGCACGCGTTCCGATACGCAGTATTTT.